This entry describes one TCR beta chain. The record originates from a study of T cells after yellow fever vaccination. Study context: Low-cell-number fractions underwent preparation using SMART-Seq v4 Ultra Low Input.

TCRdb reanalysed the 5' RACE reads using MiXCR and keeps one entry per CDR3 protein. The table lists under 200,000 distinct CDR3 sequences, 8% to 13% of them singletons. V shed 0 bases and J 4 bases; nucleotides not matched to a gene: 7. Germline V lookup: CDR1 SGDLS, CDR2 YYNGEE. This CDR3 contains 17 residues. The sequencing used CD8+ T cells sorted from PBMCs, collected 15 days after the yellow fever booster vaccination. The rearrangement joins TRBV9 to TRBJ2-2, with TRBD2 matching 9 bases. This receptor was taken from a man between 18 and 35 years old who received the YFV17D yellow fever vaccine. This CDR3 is CASSVGGGAYGTGELFF. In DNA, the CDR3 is TGTGCCAGCAGCGTAGGCGGGGGGGCCTACGGCACCGGGGAGCTGTTTTTT.